What follows are 22 T cell receptor beta chains derived from one specimen sequenced in a study of blood T cell repertoires in COVID-19. Data came from immunoSEQ multiplex PCR; TCRdb stores just in-frame clones and leaves some out. Among about 160,000 clones, less than 85% were seen once, and the ten largest hold 3% to 3.5%. The specimen was peripheral blood. The receptors here all came from a human donor with acute or convalescent COVID-19. The donor label of this sample is uncertain.

V and J are TRBV12-5 and TRBJ2-1; 9 bases line up with TRBD1. Unmatched junction bases numbered 8, after V lost 7 bases and J lost 7 bases. The CDR3 has 14 residues. In germline, CDR1 is LGHNT, CDR2 FRNRAP. The CDR3 loop is CASAPGTGRNEQFF. The CDR3 DNA reads as TGTGCTAGTGCTCCCGGGACAGGGAGGAATGAGCAGTTCTTC.

The chain carries TRBV3-1 (or the pseudogene TRBV3-2) and TRBJ2-2, with TRBD1 identical over 7 bases. Germline CDR1 LGHDT, CDR2 YNNKEL (reference sequence). The CDR3 covers 16 residues. Trimming cost V 3 bases and J 5 bases; bases outside gene matches: 9. CDR3 region: CASSQMTGWGTGELFF. CDR3 coding DNA: TGTGCCAGCAGCCAGATGACAGGGTGGGGTACCGGGGAGCTGTTTTTT.

The chain is built from TRBV6-5 and TRBJ2-1; 13 bases map to TRBD2. V gave up 4 bases and J gave up 7 bases; unmatched junction bases: 7. The CDR3 sequence is 16 residues long. CDR1 and CDR2 (germline): MNHEY, SVGAGI. As DNA, the CDR3 is TGTGCCAGCAGTTTCCCGGGACTAGCGGGGAAGAATGAGCAGTTCTTC. Translating it yields CASSFPGLAGKNEQFF.

This sequence joins TRBV7-2 and TRBJ2-7, with 7 bases fitting TRBD1. Germline lookup yields CDR1 SGHTA and CDR2 FQGNSA. V was clipped by 2 bases and J by 3 bases; unmatched bases: 10. The length of the CDR3 is 16 residues. CDR3 nucleotide sequence: TGTGCCAGCAGCTTAATAGGGGACAGCCTAGTCTACGAGCAGTACTTC. Its protein product is CASSLIGDSLVYEQYF.

The rearrangement uses TRBV14 and TRBJ1-3; 8 bases are shared with TRBD1. The CDR3 spans 16 residues. With 4 bases clipped from V and 4 bases from J, the junction kept 9 bases outside the gene matches. CDR1 SGHDN and CDR2 FVKESK come from the germline V gene. The CDR3 DNA reads TGTGCCAGCAGCCGGATCGACAGGGGATCAGGAAACACCATATATTTT. It yields the protein CASSRIDRGSGNTIYF. Drawing the rest from reference TRBV14 and TRBJ1-3, the complete variable domain is EAGVTQFPSHSVIEKGQTVTLRCDPISGHDNLYWYRRVMGKEIKFLLHFVKESKQDESGMPNNRFLAERTGGTYSTLKVQPAELEDSGVYFCASSRIDRGSGNTIYFGEGSWLTVV.

V and J are TRBV2 and TRBJ1-2; D is unresolved. The CDR3 has 14 amino acids. CDR1 and CDR2 from the germline V gene are SNHLY and FYNNEI. V was clipped by 4 bases and J by 8 bases, with 17 bases between them. The CDR3 coding sequence is TGTGCCAGCAGTGGCCGGAGGGAAGGAGGGGGCTACACCTTC. It is translated as CASSGRREGGGYTF.

The chain links TRBV7-3 to TRBJ2-1; a weak D match, TRBD2 (6 bases). Germline V gene sequence: CDR1 SGHTA, CDR2 FQGTGA. CDR3 length: 15 amino acids. Trimming took 1 base from V and 4 from J, leaving 11 bases between them. CDR3 protein: CASSLMGTFYNEQFF. In DNA form, the CDR3 reads TGTGCCAGCAGCTTAATGGGGACTTTTTACAATGAGCAGTTCTTC.

The chain uses TRBV27 and TRBJ1-1; D uncertain. Germline CDR1 reads MNHEY; CDR2 reads SMNVEV (reference sequence). V lost 3 bases and J 1 base, leaving 15 bases between the germline ends. The CDR3 runs to 16 residues. CDR3 sequence (DNA): TGTGCCAGCAGTTTTACACCTCGACTGGCGAACACTGAAGCTTTCTTT. It codes for CASSFTPRLANTEAFF.

J is TRBJ1-1 and V is TRBV19; 7 bases are a match to TRBD1. The junction had 17 bases not matched to a gene; V was cut back by 6 bases and J by 1 base. CDR1 LNHDA and CDR2 SQIVND come from the germline V gene (reference sequence). The CDR3 is made up of 18 amino acids. The CDR3 region has the DNA TGTGCCAGTAGGCGTGTCAGGGGGAACCCTAGTAGGAACACTGAAGCTTTCTTT. This sequence encodes CASRRVRGNPSRNTEAFF.

The chain has TRBV9 and TRBJ1-1, with D unresolved. From germline, CDR1 is SGDLS and CDR2 YYNGEE. Trimming shortened V by 0 bases and J by 3 bases, and 6 bases separated the two germline ends. This CDR3 is built from 13 residues. The CDR3 loop reads CASSVVSYTEAFF. The CDR3 DNA follows: TGTGCCAGCAGCGTAGTGTCTTACACTGAAGCTTTCTTT.

This clone was found once. The rearrangement joins TRBV28 to TRBJ1-6, with no clear D. CDR3 length equals 16 residues. In germline, CDR1 is MDHEN, CDR2 SYDVKM. V was clipped by 6 bases and J by 10 bases, with 22 bases between them. CDR3: CASRFSRAGGNSPLHF. In nucleotides, the CDR3 is TGTGCCAGCAGGTTTTCTCGGGCCGGCGGGAACTCACCCCTCCACTTT.

The J gene is TRBJ1-6, the V gene TRBV7-6, with TRBD1 matching over 10 bases. CDR1 and CDR2 from the germline V gene are SGHVS and FNYEAQ. V lost 3 bases and J lost 7; bases outside the gene matches: 3. The CDR3 runs to 15 residues. This chain's CDR3 is CASSFEGQGNSPLHF. The CDR3 DNA reads TGTGCCAGCAGCTTCGAGGGACAGGGGAATTCACCCCTCCACTTT.

The V and J genes are TRBV6-6 and TRBJ2-3; 10 bases line up with TRBD2. The CDR3 contains 16 residues. The germline V gene has CDR1 MNHNY and CDR2 SVGAGI (reference sequence). J was trimmed by 6 bases and V by 2 bases; bases with no gene match: 8. CDR3 sequence reads: CASSYPLAGLKDTQYF. The CDR3, as DNA: TGTGCCAGCAGTTACCCACTAGCGGGGCTAAAGGATACGCAGTATTTT.

The chain has TRBV9 and TRBJ2-1; 11 bases line up with TRBD2. V lost 0 bases and J lost 7; bases outside the gene matches: 6. The CDR3 length is 16 residues. The germline CDR1 and CDR2 sequences are SGDLS and YYNGEE. Here the CDR3 DNA reads TGTGCCAGCAGCGTAGTGGCTAGCGGGGGGCGGAATGAGCAGTTCTTC. Its translation: CASSVVASGGRNEQFF.

The chain links TRBV12-5 to TRBJ1-5; D remains unclear. CDR1 and CDR2 from the germline V gene are LGHNT and FRNRAP. This CDR3 comprises 15 residues. The V end was cut by 1 base, the J end by 1 base, with 8 bases between. The CDR3 region has the DNA TGTGCTAGTGGTTTGGGGTCAGGAAGCAATCAGCCCCAGCATTTT. This sequence encodes CASGLGSGSNQPQHF.

This clone has a single count. This chain connects TRBV5-1 to TRBJ1-3, with D possibly TRBD1 on 6 matching bases. V was shortened by 4 bases and J by 2 bases, with 10 bases between the two germline ends. The CDR3 is 14 residues long. Germline lookup yields CDR1 SGHRS and CDR2 YFSETQ. DNA for the CDR3: TGCGCCAGCAGCACGGACAGACCTGGAAACACCATATATTTT. Its translation is CASSTDRPGNTIYF. The full variable domain, in which reference TRBV5-1 and TRBJ1-3 provide the parts outside the CDR3, is KAGVTQTPRYLIKTRGQQVTLSCSPISGHRSVSWYQQTPGQGLQFLFEYFSETQRNKGNFPGRFSGRQFSNSRSEMNVSTLELGDSALYLCASSTDRPGNTIYFGEGSWLTVV.

The chain carries TRBV11-2 and TRBJ1-6; a weak D match, TRBD1 (5 bases). CDR1 SGHAT and CDR2 FQNNGV come from the germline V gene. The CDR3 covers 16 residues. Trimming left V 3 bases short and J 10 bases short, with 19 bases between. The CDR3 loop is CASSFSLTAKGSPLHF. Written as DNA, the CDR3 is TGTGCCAGCAGCTTCTCTTTGACAGCAAAGGGCTCACCCCTCCACTTT.

The chain combines TRBV6-2 or TRBV6-3 with TRBJ1-5; D is uncertain. CDR1 is MNHEY, CDR2 SVGEGT, per germline. Between the trimmed V and J ends, which lost 5 bases and 3 bases, there was a span of 11 bases. The CDR3 loop spans 14 amino acids. CDR3 sequence reads: CASSPDTHNQPQHF. Here the CDR3 DNA reads TGTGCCAGCAGTCCAGACACCCACAATCAGCCCCAGCATTTT.

V and J are TRBV4-2 and TRBJ2-5; no definite D call. V was shortened by 0 bases and J by 5 bases, with 4 bases between the two germline ends. Germline V lookup: CDR1 LGHNA, CDR2 YNFKEQ. The CDR3 has 12 amino acids. CDR3 loop: CASSQDMETQYF. For the CDR3, the DNA is TGTGCCAGCAGCCAAGATATGGAGACCCAGTACTTC.

The V and J genes are TRBV5-5 and TRBJ2-4, with D perhaps TRBD2 (6 bases). This CDR3 has 14 amino acids. Per the germline V gene, CDR1 is SGHKS and CDR2 is YYEKEE (reference sequence). V was cut by 6 bases and J by 2 bases, with 12 bases left in between. CDR3 sequence reads: CASMKGGTKNIQYF. The CDR3, as DNA: TGTGCCAGCATGAAAGGAGGGACCAAAAACATTCAGTACTTC. Together with reference TRBV5-5 and TRBJ2-4, the CDR3 gives the full variable domain: DAGVTQSPTHLIKTRGQQVTLRCSPISGHKSVSWYQQVLGQGPQFIFQYYEKEERGRGNFPDRFSARQFPNYSSELNVNALLLGDSALYLCASMKGGTKNIQYFGAGTRLSVL.

This chain connects TRBV2 to TRBJ2-2; 9 positions match TRBD2. This CDR3 is 17 amino acids long. CDR1 and CDR2 (germline): SNHLY, FYNNEI. V shed 5 bases, J shed 4 bases, and the junction held 11 bases outside the gene matches. CDR3 bases: TGTGCCAGCAGTCAATCGGGACTAGCTTTCGGCACCGGGGAGCTGTTTTTT. Residues: CASSQSGLAFGTGELFF. The whole variable domain, remainder taken from reference TRBV2 and TRBJ2-2, is EPEVTQTPSHQVTQMGQEVILRCVPISNHLYFYWYRQILGQKVEFLVSFYNNEISEKSEIFDDQFSVERPDGSNFTLKIRSTKLEDSAMYFCASSQSGLAFGTGELFFGEGSRLTVL.

The V and J genes are TRBV10-2 and TRBJ2-1, with D perhaps matching TRBD1 (5 bases). Trimming removed 6 bases at V and 9 bases at J, with 9 bases between. Germline V gives CDR1 WSHSY, CDR2 SAAADI. The CDR3 is 11 amino acids. The CDR3 is CASSTGTEQFF. CDR3 DNA sequence: TGCGCCAGCAGCACAGGAACTGAGCAGTTCTTC.